These T cell receptor beta chains were read from a single sample in a study of T cell responses to AZD1222 COVID-19 vaccine. Only in-frame clones appear in the TCRdb table, and some are missing; sequencing was by immunoSEQ multiplex PCR. The sample consists of approximately 120,000 clones, roughly 88% of them appearing once. Sample: peripheral blood, taken on day 0 of MenACWY control vaccination. The receptors here all came from an adult in good health. Both conserved end residues are part of each CDR3. The order of the fields is V gene, D gene, J gene, clone size, CDR3 DNA, CDR3 protein. The D gene is left open where the match is weak. Size values are once, few and many counts, or a class for expanded clones, and some rows have none.

TRBV11-1	TRBD2	TRBJ2-1	.	TGTGCCAGCAGCTTAGCCGGGACTATGTACAATGAGCAGTTCTTC	CASSLAGTMYNEQFF
TRBV19	.	TRBJ1-1	.	TGTGCCAGTAGTATAGTTCAGCCGAACACTGAAGCTTTCTTT	CASSIVQPNTEAFF
TRBV19	.	TRBJ2-5	.	TGTGCCACCACGGAGGTGAGGGGAGAGACCCAGTACTTC	CATTEVRGETQYF
TRBV5-1	.	TRBJ2-2	.	TGCGCCAGCAGCTTGGATGACCTAAACACCGGGGAGCTGTTTTTT	CASSLDDLNTGELFF
TRBV9	TRBD2	TRBJ2-2	.	TGTGCCAGCAGCACCCCGAGGACTAGCGGGGGGGCCCCCGGGGAGCTGTTTTTT	CASSTPRTSGGAPGELFF
TRBV2	.	TRBJ2-2	.	TGTGCCAGCATCCTCAGGCAATCGGACACCGGGGAGCTGTTTTTT	CASILRQSDTGELFF
TRBV5-1	.	TRBJ2-2	.	TGCGCCAGCAGCCTGACAGGGAACACCGGGGAGCTGTTTTTT	CASSLTGNTGELFF
TRBV7-9	.	TRBJ1-2	.	TGTGCCAGCAGCTTTTCGGATCCGGGGGCGAGTCATGGCTACACCTTC	CASSFSDPGASHGYTF
TRBV19	TRBD1	TRBJ1-2	.	TGTGCCAGTAGTATCGGGACAGCCAGCTATGGCTACACCTTC	CASSIGTASYGYTF
TRBV7-2	.	TRBJ2-3	once	TGTGCCAGCAGCTTACGAGTGACCACAGATACGCAGTATTTT	CASSLRVTTDTQYF
TRBV9	TRBD1	TRBJ2-7	.	TGTGCCAGCGGGACAGGCCTATACGAGCAGTACTTC	CASGTGLYEQYF
TRBV18	.	TRBJ2-3	.	TGTGCCAGCTCACCACGTGAAGGGCCGGGAGATACGCAGTATTTT	CASSPREGPGDTQYF
TRBV27	.	TRBJ1-1	once	TGTGCCAGCAGTTTCGGGTCCGGGGGCACTGAAGCTTTCTTT	CASSFGSGGTEAFF
TRBV7-3	.	TRBJ1-6	.	TGTGCCAGCAGCTTAACGAGGCAGTCCAACTCACCCCTCCACTTT	CASSLTRQSNSPLHF
TRBV20-1	TRBD1	TRBJ1-1	.	TGCAGTGCTAGTGGGGACAGGGGGGTTGAAGCTTTCTTT	CSASGDRGVEAFF
TRBV7-2	.	TRBJ1-2	few	TGTGCCAGCAGCTTAGGAAAGGGGGGAATCTATGGCTACACCTTC	CASSLGKGGIYGYTF
TRBV28	.	TRBJ2-7	once	TGTGCCAGCAGACCCGACGGCCCCTACGAGCAGTACTTC	CASRPDGPYEQYF
TRBV5-1	TRBD1	TRBJ2-5	.	TGCGCCAGCAGTATCGATCGAGTGACAGGGATACAAGAGACCCAGTACTTC	CASSIDRVTGIQETQYF
TRBV5-1	.	TRBJ1-2	.	TGCGCCAGCAGCTGGGTCCGGGGACGATCGGATGGCTACACCTTC	CASSWVRGRSDGYTF
TRBV5-1	TRBD2	TRBJ2-7	.	TGCGCCAGCAGCTTGAACGGGAGGGCGATGTACGAGCAGTACTTC	CASSLNGRAMYEQYF
TRBV28	.	TRBJ1-2	.	TGTGCCAGCAGTTTGGACAGCTATGGCTACACCTTC	CASSLDSYGYTF
TRBV3-1/TRBV3-2	.	TRBJ1-2	.	TGTGCCAGCAGCCGAGAGGGGGGGAACTATGGCTACACCTTC	CASSREGGNYGYTF
TRBV28	.	TRBJ2-2	once	TGTGCCAGCAGTTCTCCGCCAGGGAAGAACACCGGGGAGCTGTTTTTT	CASSSPPGKNTGELFF
TRBV7-9	.	TRBJ1-6	.	TGTGCCAGCAGTCCTAGGGGACGGGATAATTCACCCCTCCACTTT	CASSPRGRDNSPLHF
TRBV13	.	TRBJ2-7	.	TGTGCCAGCAGCCGCCGCTCCTACGAGCAGTACTTC	CASSRRSYEQYF
TRBV7-2	.	TRBJ1-1	.	TGTGCCAGCAGCCCTTTATACTCGACCCCGGACACTGAAGCTTTCTTT	CASSPLYSTPDTEAFF
TRBV7-2	.	TRBJ1-2	.	TGTGCCAGCAGCCCAGGCGGGGGCGTTAGGGGCCTTGGCTACACCTTC	CASSPGGGVRGLGYTF
TRBV7-8	TRBD2	TRBJ2-3	once	TGTGCCAGCAGCCCCGCGCGGGGGGGCCGAGTAGATACGCAGTATTTT	CASSPARGGRVDTQYF
TRBV9	TRBD1	TRBJ1-1	.	TGTGCCAGCAGCGCCTTCCCGGGACAGGGGAACTTGAACACTGAAGCTTTCTTT	CASSAFPGQGNLNTEAFF
TRBV30	.	TRBJ2-7	.	TGTGCCTGGAGCGACTTTGGGGGGTCCTTTTTCGACAGCTCCTACGAGCAGTACTTC	CAWSDFGGSFFDSSYEQYF
TRBV12-3/TRBV12-4	TRBD1	TRBJ1-2	.	TGTGCCAGCAGTACAGGGGCCTCGAGGGGCTACACCTTC	CASSTGASRGYTF
TRBV2	.	TRBJ1-2	.	TGTGCCAGCATAGCGGAGGGGATCTATGGCTACACCTTC	CASIAEGIYGYTF
TRBV20-1	.	TRBJ1-2	few	TGCAGTGCGTGGGATATCTATGGCTACACCTTC	CSAWDIYGYTF
TRBV7-8	TRBD2	TRBJ2-7	.	TGTGCCAGCAGCTTAGCGGCTAGCGGGAGGCCAGCTTACGAGCAGTACTTC	CASSLAASGRPAYEQYF
TRBV28	TRBD1	TRBJ1-2	.	TGTGCCAGCAGTTGGGTAGGGCAGGGGGCATATGGCTACACCTTC	CASSWVGQGAYGYTF
TRBV27	.	TRBJ1-5	.	TGTGCCAGCAGTCCGGGGCATAATCAGCCCCAGCATTTT	CASSPGHNQPQHF
TRBV7-2	TRBD1	TRBJ1-2	.	TGTGCCAGCAGCGCCGACACAGGGGGCAGGGGGTACACCTTC	CASSADTGGRGYTF
TRBV5-6	.	TRBJ2-7	.	TGTGCCAGCAGCTTGGCCCCTAGAGGGTCCAACGAGCAGTACTTC	CASSLAPRGSNEQYF
TRBV10-3	.	TRBJ1-5	.	TGTGCCATCGCCCCCCAGGGCAATCAGCCCCAGCATTTT	CAIAPQGNQPQHF
TRBV27	.	TRBJ1-1	.	TGTGCCAGCAGTTTAGTGGGGGTGAACACTGAAGCTTTCTTT	CASSLVGVNTEAFF
TRBV11-2	.	TRBJ1-1	.	TGTGCCAGCTCTATAGGCACTGAAGCTTTCTTT	CASSIGTEAFF
TRBV27	.	TRBJ2-3	.	TGTGCCAGCAGCTATGAACAGGGCACAGATACGCAGTATTTT	CASSYEQGTDTQYF
TRBV7-6	.	TRBJ1-4	.	TGTGCCAGCAGCCCCAGCAGGGCCGAAAAACTGTTTTTT	CASSPSRAEKLFF
TRBV19	TRBD1	TRBJ2-7	once	TGTGCCAGTAGTCCCGACAGGGGGTTGGGGGAGCAGTACTTC	CASSPDRGLGEQYF
TRBV19	.	TRBJ1-2	few	TGTGCCAGTAGTCAGAGGGAGGGCTTAAGACCATATGGCTACACCTTC	CASSQREGLRPYGYTF
TRBV4-2	.	TRBJ2-1	few	TGTGCCAGCACCTCAATGAGGGGGGGGCAGTTCTTC	CASTSMRGGQFF
TRBV5-8	.	TRBJ2-1	.	TGTGCCAGCAGCTTCCTTGGGACCCTAAATGAGCAGTTCTTC	CASSFLGTLNEQFF
TRBV6-5	TRBD2	TRBJ2-2	.	TGTGCCAGCAGTTCTAGCGGGGGGGCCTATACCGGGGAGCTGTTTTTT	CASSSSGGAYTGELFF
TRBV11-2	TRBD1	TRBJ2-3	.	TGTGCCAGCAGCTCAGACAGGGGAAGGGATACGCAGTATTTT	CASSSDRGRDTQYF
TRBV2	TRBD1	TRBJ1-5	.	TGTGCCAGCAGGGGGACAGGGGGCAATCAGCCCCAGCATTTT	CASRGTGGNQPQHF
TRBV14	TRBD1	TRBJ2-1	.	TGTGCCAGCAGCCCGACGGGGACAGGGGGAAATGAGCAGTTCTTC	CASSPTGTGGNEQFF
TRBV30	TRBD1	TRBJ1-6	.	TGTGCCTGGAGTACGGACAGGGTTAGCTCACCCCTCCACTTT	CAWSTDRVSSPLHF
TRBV9	TRBD1	TRBJ2-2	.	TGTGCCAGCAGCGACCCGGGACAGGGGAACACCGGGGAGCTGTTTTTT	CASSDPGQGNTGELFF
TRBV2	.	TRBJ2-2	.	TGTGCCAGCAGCCCTGTTTTAACCGGGGAGCTGTTTTTT	CASSPVLTGELFF
TRBV7-6	.	TRBJ2-2	.	TGTGCCAGCAGCTTAGCAGGCTCACTGACGAACACCGGGGAGCTGTTTTTT	CASSLAGSLTNTGELFF